This TCR beta chain came from a study of T cells after yellow fever vaccination. Universal primer sites and UMIs were introduced during 5'RACE template-switching synthesis of TCR cDNA. TCRdb reanalysed the 5' RACE reads using MiXCR and keeps one entry per CDR3 protein. The table has fewer than 350,000 distinct CDR3 sequences, over 8% seen once; the top ten hold about a sixth. Whole-study findings and limits: Post-booster repertoires contained most primary-vaccination clones again (roughly 97% CD4, about 90% CD8).

This clonotype was counted a few times. Its target is unknown. The CDR3 is made up of 15 amino acids. J lost 5 bases, V lost 6 bases, and 10 bases had no gene match. Germline loops: CDR1 SGHTA, CDR2 FQGNSA. This receptor was identified in a man younger than 35 who received the YFV17D yellow fever vaccine. The V call is TRBV7-2, the J call TRBJ2-1; 7 bases are a match to TRBD1. The sample here was PBMCs, taken on the day of the first yellow fever vaccination. CDR3 region: CASSFGTELNNEQFF. The CDR3 nucleotides are TGTGCCAGCAGTTTTGGGACAGAATTGAACAATGAGCAGTTCTTC.